This TCR beta chain appears in the sequencing data of a study of CD8 T cells in ankylosing spondylitis. Study-level points and caveats: Made up of about eight highly homologous variants, a TCR beta motif appeared characteristic of ankylosing spondylitis blood. Reports of some motif variants in reactive arthritis synovial fluid and blood predate this one. CD8+ by phenotype, disease-linked clones were relatively rare in peripheral blood.

This clonotype was counted between two and nine times. The antigen is undetermined. This CDR3 contains 15 residues. The germline V gene has CDR1 SGDLS and CDR2 YYNGEE. Trimming shortened V by 3 bases and J by 2 bases, and 11 bases separated the two germline ends. Making use of molecular barcodes, quantitative 5'-RACE generated TCR beta libraries. TCRdb re-called the 5' RACE reads through MiXCR, storing one row per CDR3 protein. The repertoire holds some 90,000 distinct CDR3 sequences, with under 30% as singletons. The sequenced material came from blood, either unsorted or a sorted T cell fraction (not recorded which). The J gene is TRBJ2-2, the V gene TRBV9, with D possibly TRBD1 on 6 matching bases. The TCR sequence derives from a male donor with ankylosing spondylitis or in good health (not recorded which). For the CDR3, the DNA is TGTGCCAGCAGCGAGGGGACATTCAACACCGGGGAGCTGTTTTTT. It specifies CASSEGTFNTGELFF. Full variable domain (outside the CDR3, taken from reference TRBV9 and TRBJ2-2): DSGVTQTPKHLITATGQRVTLRCSPRSGDLSVYWYQQSLDQGLQFLIQYYNGEERAKGNILERFSAQQFPDLHSELNLSSLELGDSALYFCASSEGTFNTGELFFGEGSRLTVL.